The TCR beta chain under discussion was sequenced for a study of blood T cell repertoires in COVID-19. The V gene's germline CDR1 is SNHLY and CDR2 FYNNEI. V shed 6 bases and J 0 bases; nucleotides not matched to a gene: 12. The CDR3 totals 17 residues. Clones were read by immunoSEQ multiplex PCR, and TCRdb kept only the in-frame ones, dropping some. The repertoire holds about 270,000 clones, with more than 80% as singletons. Study members were between about 18 and 95 years old and lived in 24 US regions. Recovered participants had two consecutive negative NP/OP PCR tests, healthcare professional clearance, or symptom resolution.

This receptor was identified in a woman in her late teens or twenties who had recovered from COVID-19. The sample comprised PBMCs or T cells enriched from blood (not recorded which). The gene calls are TRBV2 and TRBJ2-3; 7 bases match TRBD1. CDR3 in DNA: TGTGCCAGCAGGGGGACCCCTGGACAGGTTAGCACAGATACGCAGTATTTT. Its protein product is CASRGTPGQVSTDTQYF.